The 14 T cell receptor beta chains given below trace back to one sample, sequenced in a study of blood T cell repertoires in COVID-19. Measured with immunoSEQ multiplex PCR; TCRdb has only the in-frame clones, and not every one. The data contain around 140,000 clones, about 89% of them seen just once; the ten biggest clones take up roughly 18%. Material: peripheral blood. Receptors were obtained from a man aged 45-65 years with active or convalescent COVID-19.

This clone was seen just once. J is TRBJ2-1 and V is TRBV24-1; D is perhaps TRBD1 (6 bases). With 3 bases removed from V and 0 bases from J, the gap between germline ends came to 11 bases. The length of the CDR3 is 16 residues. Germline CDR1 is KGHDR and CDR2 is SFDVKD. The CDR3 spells CATSDAQGHSYNEQFF. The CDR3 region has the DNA TGTGCCACCAGTGATGCGCAGGGGCACTCCTACAATGAGCAGTTCTTC.

CDR3: CASSIVWRGEAFF. CDR3 sequence (DNA): TGTGCCAGTAGTATAGTGTGGCGGGGCGAAGCTTTCTTT. The V call is TRBV19, the J call TRBJ1-1, with D perhaps TRBD1 (5 bases). The CDR3 runs 13 residues. Deletions cut 1 base from V and 8 bases from J, with 11 bases between. Looked up from germline, CDR1 is LNHDA and CDR2 is SQIVND (reference sequence).

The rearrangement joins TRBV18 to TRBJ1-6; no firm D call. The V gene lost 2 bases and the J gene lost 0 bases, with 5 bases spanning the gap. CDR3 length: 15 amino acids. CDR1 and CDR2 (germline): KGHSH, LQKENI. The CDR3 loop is CASSPGSSYNSPLHF. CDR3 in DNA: TGTGCCAGCTCACCAGGGAGCTCCTATAATTCACCCCTCCACTTT.

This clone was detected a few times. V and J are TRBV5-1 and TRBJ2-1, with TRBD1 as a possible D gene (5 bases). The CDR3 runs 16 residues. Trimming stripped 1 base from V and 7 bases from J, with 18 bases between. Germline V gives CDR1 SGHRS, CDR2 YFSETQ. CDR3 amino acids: CASSLPRPTGHNEQFF. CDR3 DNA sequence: TGCGCCAGCAGCTTGCCTCGCCCAACAGGTCATAATGAGCAGTTCTTC. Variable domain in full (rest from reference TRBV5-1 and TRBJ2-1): KAGVTQTPRYLIKTRGQQVTLSCSPISGHRSVSWYQQTPGQGLQFLFEYFSETQRNKGNFPGRFSGRQFSNSRSEMNVSTLELGDSALYLCASSLPRPTGHNEQFFGPGTRLTVL.

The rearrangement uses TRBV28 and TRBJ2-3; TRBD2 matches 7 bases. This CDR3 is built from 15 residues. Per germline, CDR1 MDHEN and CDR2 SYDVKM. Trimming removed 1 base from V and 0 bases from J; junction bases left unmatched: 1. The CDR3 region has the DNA TGTGCCAGCAGTTTATCTAGCGGAAGCACAGATACGCAGTATTTT. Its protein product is CASSLSSGSTDTQYF.

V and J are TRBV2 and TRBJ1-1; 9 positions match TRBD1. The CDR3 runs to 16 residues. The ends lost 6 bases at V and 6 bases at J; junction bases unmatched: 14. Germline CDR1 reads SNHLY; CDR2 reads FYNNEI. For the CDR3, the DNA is TGTGCCAGCAGGGGGGACAGGGTTTTTTCCGCCGCTGAAGCTTTCTTT. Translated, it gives CASRGDRVFSAAEAFF.

The chain's CDR3 is CASSLDRGETQYF. For the CDR3, the DNA is TGTGCCAGCAGTTTGGACAGGGGAGAGACCCAGTACTTC. The chain joins TRBV27 to TRBJ2-5; 9 nucleotides agree with TRBD1. CDR1 MNHEY and CDR2 SMNVEV come from the germline V gene (reference sequence). The CDR3 spans 13 residues. The trim removed 3 bases at V and 4 bases at J, leaving 0 bases unmatched.

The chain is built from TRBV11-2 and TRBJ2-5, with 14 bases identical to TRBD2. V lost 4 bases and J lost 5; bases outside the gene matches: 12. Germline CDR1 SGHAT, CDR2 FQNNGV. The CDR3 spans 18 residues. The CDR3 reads CASSSGTSGSLLRETQYF. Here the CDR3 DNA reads TGTGCCAGCAGCTCCGGGACTAGCGGGAGCCTTTTGCGTGAGACCCAGTACTTC.

CDR3 DNA sequence: TGTGCCAGCAGCTTAGTCACGGCTAGCAATAAATACACAGATACGCAGTATTTT. Translating it yields CASSLVTASNKYTDTQYF. The gene calls are TRBV11-2 and TRBJ2-3; possibly TRBD2 for D (5 bases). Per germline, CDR1 SGHAT and CDR2 FQNNGV. This CDR3 region has 18 residues. Trimming shortened V by 1 base and J by 2 bases, and 19 bases separated the two germline ends.

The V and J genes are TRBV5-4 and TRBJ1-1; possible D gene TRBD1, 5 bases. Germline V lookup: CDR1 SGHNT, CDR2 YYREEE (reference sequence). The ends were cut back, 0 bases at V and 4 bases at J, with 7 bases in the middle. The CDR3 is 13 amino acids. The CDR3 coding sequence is TGTGCCAGCAGCTTGGGGGGGGGCACTGAAGCTTTCTTT. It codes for CASSLGGGTEAFF. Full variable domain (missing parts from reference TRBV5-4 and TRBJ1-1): ETGVTQSPTHLIKTRGQQVTLRCSSQSGHNTVSWYQQALGQGPQFIFQYYREEENGRGNFPPRFSGLQFPNYSSELNVNALELDDSALYLCASSLGGGTEAFFGQGTRLTVV.

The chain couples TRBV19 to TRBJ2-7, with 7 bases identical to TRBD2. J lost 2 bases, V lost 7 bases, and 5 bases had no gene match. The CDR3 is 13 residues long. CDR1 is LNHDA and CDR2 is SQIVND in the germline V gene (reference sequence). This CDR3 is CASTSGVTYEQYF. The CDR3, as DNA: TGTGCCAGTACCAGCGGGGTGACCTACGAGCAGTACTTC. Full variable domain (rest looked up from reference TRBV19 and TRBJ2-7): DGGITQSPKYLFRKEGQNVTLSCEQNLNHDAMYWYRQDPGQGLRLIYYSQIVNDFQKGDIAEGYSVSREKKESFPLTVTSAQKNPTAFYLCASTSGVTYEQYFGPGTRLTVT.

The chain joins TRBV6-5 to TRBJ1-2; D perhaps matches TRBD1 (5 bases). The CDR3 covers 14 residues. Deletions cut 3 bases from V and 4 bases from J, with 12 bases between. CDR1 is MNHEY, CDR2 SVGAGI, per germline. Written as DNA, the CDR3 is TGTGCCAGCAGTTATTTCAGGGAGGGCTATGGCTACACCTTC. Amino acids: CASSYFREGYGYTF.

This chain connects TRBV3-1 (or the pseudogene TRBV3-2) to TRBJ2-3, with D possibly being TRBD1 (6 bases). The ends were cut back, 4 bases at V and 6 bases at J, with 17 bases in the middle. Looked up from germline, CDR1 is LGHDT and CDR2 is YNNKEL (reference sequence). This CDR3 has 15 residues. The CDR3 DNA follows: TGTGCCAGCAGCCTCACTTGGGGGCCCCCCGATACGCAGTATTTT. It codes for CASSLTWGPPDTQYF.

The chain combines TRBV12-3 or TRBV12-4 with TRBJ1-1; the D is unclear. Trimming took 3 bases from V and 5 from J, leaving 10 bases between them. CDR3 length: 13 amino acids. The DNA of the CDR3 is TGTGCCAGCAGTTTTGGTGGGAGGACTGAAGCTTTCTTT. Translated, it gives CASSFGGRTEAFF.